This T cell receptor (beta chain) was recovered during a study of radiotherapy plus CTLA-4 blockade in lung cancer. Ipilimumab-mediated CTLA-4 blockade plus focal radiation was given to patients having chemo-refractory metastatic non-small-cell lung cancer. Data came from immunoSEQ multiplex PCR; TCRdb stores just in-frame clones and leaves some out. The sample carries tens of thousands of clones, roughly 86% recorded once. The sequence came from a human donor with non-small cell lung cancer who had stable disease on radiotherapy plus ipilimumab. The material sequenced was peripheral blood, taken from a patient treated with radiotherapy plus ipilimumab.

This CDR3 reads CASSTTSGGPYEQYF. Written as DNA, the CDR3 is TGTGCCAGCTCAACGACTAGCGGAGGCCCCTACGAGCAGTACTTC. The rearrangement links TRBV18 to TRBJ2-7; 9 bases are shared with TRBD2. The CDR3 loop spans 15 amino acids. The germline V gene encodes CDR1 KGHSH and CDR2 LQKENI. The trim removed 5 bases at V and 2 bases at J, leaving 7 bases unmatched.